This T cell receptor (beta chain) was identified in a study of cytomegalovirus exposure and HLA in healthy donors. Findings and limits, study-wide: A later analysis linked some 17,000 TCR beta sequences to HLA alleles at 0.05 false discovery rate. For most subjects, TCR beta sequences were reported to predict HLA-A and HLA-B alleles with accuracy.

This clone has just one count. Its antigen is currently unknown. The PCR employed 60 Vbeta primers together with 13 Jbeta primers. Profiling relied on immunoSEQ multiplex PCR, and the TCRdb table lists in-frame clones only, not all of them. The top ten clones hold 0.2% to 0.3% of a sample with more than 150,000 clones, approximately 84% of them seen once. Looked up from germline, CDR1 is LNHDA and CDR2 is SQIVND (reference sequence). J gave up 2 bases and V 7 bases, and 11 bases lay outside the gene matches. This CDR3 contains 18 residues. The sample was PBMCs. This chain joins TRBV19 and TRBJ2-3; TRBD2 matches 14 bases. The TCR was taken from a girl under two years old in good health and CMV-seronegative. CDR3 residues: CASTLGLAGVPPTDTQYF. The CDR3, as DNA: TGTGCCAGTACTCTGGGACTAGCGGGAGTTCCACCCACAGATACGCAGTATTTT.